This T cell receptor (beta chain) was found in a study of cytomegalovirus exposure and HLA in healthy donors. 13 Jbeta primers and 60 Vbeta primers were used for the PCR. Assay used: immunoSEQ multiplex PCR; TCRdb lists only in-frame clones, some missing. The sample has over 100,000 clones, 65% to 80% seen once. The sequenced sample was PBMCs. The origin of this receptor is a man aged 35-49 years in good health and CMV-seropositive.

The CDR3 nucleotides read TGCGCCAGCAGCCAAGACATGGGGCAGACCTACGAGCAGTACTTC. This sequence encodes CASSQDMGQTYEQYF. V is TRBV4-3 and J is TRBJ2-7, with D perhaps TRBD1 (5 bases). V lost 0 bases and J lost 2, with 11 bases in between. CDR3 length: 15 amino acids. Germline loops: CDR1 LGHNA, CDR2 YSLEER.